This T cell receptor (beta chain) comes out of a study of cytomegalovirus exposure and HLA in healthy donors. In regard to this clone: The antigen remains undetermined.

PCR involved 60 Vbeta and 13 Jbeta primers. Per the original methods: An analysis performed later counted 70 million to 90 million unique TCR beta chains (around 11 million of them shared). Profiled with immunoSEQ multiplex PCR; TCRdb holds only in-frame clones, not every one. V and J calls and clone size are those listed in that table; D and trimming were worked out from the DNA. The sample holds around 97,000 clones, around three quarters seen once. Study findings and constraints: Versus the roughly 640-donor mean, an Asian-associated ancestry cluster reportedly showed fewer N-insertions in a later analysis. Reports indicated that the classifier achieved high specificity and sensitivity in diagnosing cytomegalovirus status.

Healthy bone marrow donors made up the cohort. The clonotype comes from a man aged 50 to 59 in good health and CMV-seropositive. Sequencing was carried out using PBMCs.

CDR3 sequence reads: CASSRAAGTGGVSYNEQFF. The CDR3 DNA reads as TGTGCCAGCAGCCGCGCCGCCGGGACAGGGGGGGTTTCCTACAATGAGCAGTTCTTC. The chain joins TRBV9 to TRBJ2-1, with 11 bases aligning to TRBD1. The germline V gene encodes CDR1 SGDLS and CDR2 YYNGEE. Unmatched junction bases numbered 13, after V lost 4 bases and J lost 1 base. The CDR3 loop spans 19 amino acids. The full variable domain, in which reference TRBV9 and TRBJ2-1 provide the parts outside the CDR3, is DSGVTQTPKHLITATGQRVTLRCSPRSGDLSVYWYQQSLDQGLQFLIQYYNGEERAKGNILERFSAQQFPDLHSELNLSSLELGDSALYFCASSRAAGTGGVSYNEQFFGPGTRLTVL.